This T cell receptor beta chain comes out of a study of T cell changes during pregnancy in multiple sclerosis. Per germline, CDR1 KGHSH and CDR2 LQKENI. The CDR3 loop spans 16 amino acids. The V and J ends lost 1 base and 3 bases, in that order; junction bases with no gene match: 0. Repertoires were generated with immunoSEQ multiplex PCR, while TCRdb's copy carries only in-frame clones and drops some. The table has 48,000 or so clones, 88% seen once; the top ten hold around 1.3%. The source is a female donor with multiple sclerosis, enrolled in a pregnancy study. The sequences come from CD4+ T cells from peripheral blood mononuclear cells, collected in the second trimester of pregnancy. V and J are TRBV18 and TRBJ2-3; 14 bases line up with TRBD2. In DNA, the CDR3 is TGTGCCAGCTCACCACGGACTAGCGGGGGGACAGATACGCAGTATTTT. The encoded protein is CASSPRTSGGTDTQYF.